This entry lists 6 T cell receptor beta chains sequenced from one sample in a study of shared clonotypes between healthy human individuals (dated by TCRdb to the early 2020s). Library preparation used the immunoSEQ multiplex PCR assay. TCRdb limited this immuneACCESS table to in-frame rearrangements with V and J called. A share of clones is missing; checked studies link under half to unresolved V genes, and the rest is unexplained. In this sample the table shows 2 million to 3 million clones, over 85% of which occur a single time. The ten largest clones represent 0.13% to 0.15% of the sample. The material sequenced was naive CD4+ T cells sorted from blood. The cell subset or site label corresponds to: CD45RA+ positively selected. The source is a man younger than 35 in good health.

For the CDR3, the DNA is TGTGCCAGCAGTTTAGTCAGGGGGTATAATTCACCCCTCCACTTT. Protein sequence: CASSLVRGYNSPLHF. The rearrangement links TRBV27 to TRBJ1-6, with 7 bases matching TRBD1. Unmatched junction bases numbered 2, after V lost 2 bases and J lost 4 bases. The CDR3 is made up of 15 amino acids. From germline, CDR1 is MNHEY and CDR2 SMNVEV (reference sequence).

The chain is built from TRBV2 and TRBJ1-2; 7 bases align to TRBD1. The CDR3 has 14 residues. J was trimmed by 5 bases and V by 10 bases; bases with no gene match: 13. Per germline, CDR1 SNHLY and CDR2 FYNNEI. The CDR3 DNA reads as TGTGCCACCACTATAATTCAGGGGGGATATGGCTACACCTTC. It yields the protein CATTIIQGGYGYTF.

To note about this clone: Germline is not matched at one junction end, which may reflect a read error. J is TRBJ2-5 and V is TRBV7-7; D may match TRBD1 or TRBD2 (5 bases each). The CDR3 totals 15 residues. Germline lookup yields CDR1 SSHAT and CDR2 FNYEAQ (reference sequence). CDR3 in DNA: TGTGCTAGCAGCCCCGGAGGCAGGGTTCAGGAGACCCAGTACTTC. Encoded protein: CASSPGGRVQETQYF.

The CDR3, as DNA: TGTAGGGTGGGTCCCTACGAGCAGTACTTC. Encoded protein: CRVGPYEQYF. The chain links TRBV6-1 to TRBJ2-7; D uncertain. The CDR3 sequence is 10 residues long. Looked up from germline, CDR1 is MNHNS and CDR2 is SASEGT.

The CDR3 DNA reads TGTGCCAGCAGTTTATCGAGCGCCCAGGGGTCCTACGAGCAGTACTTC. Translated, it gives CASSLSSAQGSYEQYF. This chain connects TRBV27 to TRBJ2-7; D is possibly TRBD1 (6 bases). There are 16 residues in the CDR3. V was trimmed by 0 bases and J by 1 base, leaving 13 bases between them. CDR1 and CDR2 (germline): MNHEY, SMNVEV (reference sequence).

The J gene is TRBJ1-4, the V gene TRBV11-2, with D uncertain. Germline CDR1 SGHAT, CDR2 FQNNGV. V was clipped by 2 bases and J by 8 bases, with 6 bases between them. There are 12 residues in the CDR3. The CDR3 reads CASSLNAEKLFF. CDR3 nucleotide sequence: TGTGCCAGCAGCTTAAACGCGGAAAAACTGTTTTTT. The variable domain in full, completed from reference TRBV11-2 and TRBJ1-4, reads EAGVAQSPRYKIIEKRQSVAFWCNPISGHATLYWYQQILGQGPKLLIQFQNNGVVDDSQLPKDRFSAERLKGVDSTLKIQPAKLEDSAVYLCASSLNAEKLFFGSGTQLSVL.